These 28 T cell receptor beta chains were sequenced from one sample in a study of blood T cells in healthy people across ages (dated by TCRdb to the mid-2010s). Library preparation used 5' RACE. Instrument on record: Illumina HiSeq 2500. A second roughly 6 to 12 cycle PCR used a sample-barcoded 5' primer and a J-beta primer mix. TCRdb redid the processing of the public reads, applying fastp at Q25 and MiXCR, and retained in-frame beta chains. Each CDR3 protein gets just one entry, which takes the most common genes and DNA from the rows behind it. Within this sample are about 1,800,000 distinct CDR3 sequences, with approximately 30% of them counted one time only. Clones ranked in the top ten supply more than 6% of the sample. Material for sequencing was blood. The receptor set was obtained from a woman between 25 and 40 years old in good health.

This clonotype came up many times. This chain uses TRBV7-3 with TRBJ2-6, with D hard to call. V lost 5 bases and J lost 5, with 19 bases in between. This CDR3 region has 17 residues. The germline V gene has CDR1 SGHTA and CDR2 FQGTGA. CDR3 region: CASSQAGAGSRANVLTF. The CDR3 nucleotides are TGTGCCAGCAGCCAGGCTGGAGCAGGCTCCAGGGCCAACGTCCTGACTTTC.

The chain couples TRBV5-1 to TRBJ1-2, with 8 positions matching TRBD1. CDR3 length: 13 amino acids. Trimming took 4 bases from V and 8 from J; bases not matched to a gene: 7. CDR1 is SGHRS and CDR2 is YFSETQ in the germline V gene. The CDR3: CASSPGQGWGYTF. CDR3 nucleotide sequence: TGCGCCAGCAGCCCAGGACAGGGCTGGGGCTACACCTTC.

The chain combines TRBV3-1 with TRBJ1-1; tentative D call: TRBD1 (5 bases). Trimming shortened V by 1 base and J by 6 bases, and 9 bases separated the two germline ends. Looked up from germline, CDR1 is LGHDT and CDR2 is YNNKEL (reference sequence). The CDR3 spans 13 residues. CDR3 DNA sequence: TGTGCCAGCAGCCAAGGGGGGGTCGCTGAAGCTTTCTTT. Residues: CASSQGGVAEAFF.

This clonotype was picked up many times. The rearrangement links TRBV10-2 to TRBJ2-7, with 9 bases identical to TRBD2. This CDR3 comprises 12 residues. Germline V lookup: CDR1 WSHSY, CDR2 SAAADI. The ends lost 8 bases at V and 2 bases at J; junction bases unmatched: 1. The CDR3 loop is CASGTSTYEQYF. CDR3 nucleotide sequence: TGCGCCAGCGGGACTAGCACCTACGAGCAGTACTTC.

The chain carries TRBV6-6 and TRBJ2-7; D tentatively reads TRBD1 or TRBD2 (5 bases each). This CDR3 region has 14 residues. The V gene's germline CDR1 is MNHNY and CDR2 SVGAGI (reference sequence). V was pared by 7 bases and J by 0 bases, with 13 bases between. The CDR3: CASTNGDLSYEQYF. Here the CDR3 DNA reads TGTGCCAGCACCAACGGGGACCTCTCCTACGAGCAGTACTTC.

This rearrangement joins TRBV29-1 to TRBJ2-5; a possible D gene is TRBD2 (6 bases). Trimming removed 4 bases from V and 2 bases from J, with 11 bases in between. Germline assignment: CDR1 SQVTM and CDR2 ANQGSEA. The length of the CDR3 is 13 residues. CDR3 region: CSVAWTIQETQYF. CDR3 DNA: TGCAGCGTTGCCTGGACTATTCAAGAGACCCAGTACTTC. The full variable domain, rest sourced from reference TRBV29-1 and TRBJ2-5, is SAVISQKPSRDICQRGTSLTIQCQVDSQVTMMFWYRQQPGQSLTLIATANQGSEATYESGFVIDKFPISRPNLTFSTLTVSNMSPEDSSIYLCSVAWTIQETQYFGPGTRLLVL.

The CDR3 sequence: CASSNSPGAFF. CDR3 bases: TGTGCCAGCAGCAACAGTCCTGGGGCTTTCTTT. The chain uses TRBV7-9 and TRBJ1-1, with D hard to call. CDR1 SEHNR and CDR2 FQNEAQ come from the germline V gene (reference sequence). The CDR3 covers 11 residues. The germline V and J ends were trimmed by 5 bases and 11 bases, with 12 bases remaining between them.

This rearrangement joins TRBV2 to TRBJ2-5; tentatively, D is TRBD1 (6 bases). The CDR3 extends over 14 amino acids. Trimming pared 7 bases from V and 12 bases from J, leaving 24 bases between. Germline assignment: CDR1 SNHLY and CDR2 FYNNEI. In nucleotides, the CDR3 is TGTGCCAGCACCGGACTGGGGGCATTCTACGAGAAGTACTTC. It is translated as CASTGLGAFYEKYF.

This clonotype has a handful of counts. The rearrangement joins TRBV9 to TRBJ2-6, with D possibly being TRBD2 (5 bases). Looked up from germline, CDR1 is SGDLS and CDR2 is YYNGEE. The V and J ends lost 4 bases and 4 bases respectively, with 9 bases between them. The length of the CDR3 is 14 residues. For the CDR3, the DNA is TGTGCCAGCAGCCTTAGGGAGGGGGCCAACGTCCTGACTTTC. Its protein is CASSLREGANVLTF.

The J gene is TRBJ2-1, the V gene TRBV27; possibly TRBD2 for D (6 bases). CDR3 length equals 19 residues. Germline CDR1 is MNHEY and CDR2 is SMNVEV (reference sequence). V lost 4 bases, J lost 3 bases, and 25 bases lay in between. Here the CDR3 reads CASSSSPRDSPISYNEQFF. CDR3 DNA sequence: TGTGCCAGCAGTTCATCCCCGCGGGACTCCCCAATAAGCTACAATGAGCAGTTCTTC.

This chain connects TRBV12-3 or TRBV12-4 to TRBJ2-3; 15 nucleotides match TRBD2. CDR3 length: 17 amino acids. V dropped 6 bases and J dropped 4; count of bases not matched to a gene: 8. As DNA, the CDR3 is TGTGCCAGCAGCGGACTAGCGGGAGGGCTACGCGCAGATACGCAGTATTTT. This gives the protein CASSGLAGGLRADTQYF.

In its sample, this clonotype was seen many times. The chain is built from TRBV12-3 or TRBV12-4 and TRBJ2-7; D gene unclear. This CDR3 is built from 13 residues. V lost 5 bases to trimming and J lost 2 bases, with 10 bases between them. CDR3 region: CASSQRVPYEQYF. For the CDR3, the DNA is TGTGCCAGCAGTCAAAGAGTTCCCTACGAGCAGTACTTC.

This clonotype has a count of ten or more. The rearrangement links TRBV6-4 to TRBJ1-1; 9 bases match TRBD1. From germline, CDR1 is MRHNA and CDR2 SNTAGT. With 5 bases clipped from V and 1 base from J, the junction kept 2 bases outside the gene matches. This CDR3 has 14 amino acids. The CDR3 protein is CASSTGGENTEAFF. The CDR3 region has the DNA TGTGCCAGCAGTACAGGGGGCGAGAACACTGAAGCTTTCTTT.

The chain has TRBV20-1 and TRBJ2-3; D call uncertain. The CDR3 spans 11 residues. Germline CDR1 DFQATT, CDR2 SNEGSKA (reference sequence). The ends were cut back, 3 bases at V and 9 bases at J, with 10 bases in the middle. The DNA for the CDR3 is TGCAGTGCTAGGGTCGAGTGGACGCAGTATTTT. Amino acid sequence: CSARVEWTQYF.

This clonotype was counted a few times. J is TRBJ1-2 and V is TRBV30, with unresolved D. The CDR3 covers 12 residues. The germline V gene has CDR1 GTSNPN and CDR2 SVGIG (reference sequence). Trimming stripped 0 bases from V and 2 bases from J, with 4 bases between. The CDR3 sequence: CAWSVLNYGYTF. CDR3 bases: TGTGCCTGGAGTGTATTAAACTATGGCTACACCTTC.

The sample holds many counts of this clonotype. This rearrangement joins TRBV12-3 or TRBV12-4 to TRBJ2-3, with no clear D. The CDR3 runs 12 residues. V gave up 6 bases and J gave up 4 bases, with 8 bases separating them. CDR3 bases: TGTGCCAGCAGCTTACCGGCAGATACGCAGTATTTT. Protein sequence: CASSLPADTQYF.

This clonotype was observed at least ten times. The chain links TRBV6-5 to TRBJ2-7, with 13 bases lining up with TRBD2. Trimming took 10 bases from V and 7 from J; bases not matched to a gene: 10. The CDR3 sequence is 14 residues long. Germline V gene data show CDR1 as MNHEY and CDR2 as SVGAGI. In nucleotides, the CDR3 is TGTGCCACCCAATTACTAGCGGGAGGGGGGGAGCAGTACTTC. It is translated as CATQLLAGGGEQYF.

There are many counts of this clonotype. The rearrangement uses TRBV5-1 and TRBJ1-4; 8 positions match TRBD1. The CDR3 spans 15 residues. Germline V lookup: CDR1 SGHRS, CDR2 YFSETQ. Germline trimming cut 4 bases from V and 4 bases from J; bases unmatched to any gene: 6. CDR3 sequence: CASSRPGQGNEKLFF. Here the CDR3 DNA reads TGCGCCAGCAGCCGACCCGGACAGGGTAATGAAAAACTGTTTTTT. Full variable domain (rest looked up from reference TRBV5-1 and TRBJ1-4): KAGVTQTPRYLIKTRGQQVTLSCSPISGHRSVSWYQQTPGQGLQFLFEYFSETQRNKGNFPGRFSGRQFSNSRSEMNVSTLELGDSALYLCASSRPGQGNEKLFFGSGTQLSVL.

The chain couples TRBV14 to TRBJ1-1; a weak D match, TRBD1 (5 bases). CDR1 and CDR2 from the germline V gene are SGHDN and FVKESK. This CDR3 has 13 amino acids. Trimming removed 6 bases from V and 10 bases from J, with 18 bases in between. This CDR3 reads CASSLAGTGVAFF. In DNA, the CDR3 is TGTGCCAGCAGTCTAGCGGGGACTGGCGTAGCTTTCTTT.

This clonotype turned up a few times. One end of the junction fails to match germline, which may point to a read error. This chain connects TRBV18 to TRBJ2-5; D is undetermined. CDR1 is KGHSH and CDR2 is LQKENI in the germline V gene. The CDR3 has 13 residues. The CDR3 here is CANSPGLGETQYF. In DNA, the CDR3 is TGTGCCAACTCACCAGGTCTCGGGGAGACCCAGTACTTC.

There are many counts of this clonotype. The chain recombines TRBV20-1 with TRBJ2-1, with a possible D match to TRBD2 (6 bases). Trimming pared 3 bases from V and 3 bases from J, leaving 18 bases between. Germline assignment: CDR1 DFQATT and CDR2 SNEGSKA (reference sequence). This CDR3 region has 16 residues. The CDR3 coding sequence is TGCAGTGCTAGCGTCCGCGGCGGGGTTAGCTACAATGAGCAGTTCTTC. Amino acids: CSASVRGGVSYNEQFF.

This clonotype was detected ten times or more. The chain carries TRBV5-1 and TRBJ1-2; TRBD1 aligns across 9 bases. The ends lost 3 bases at V and 2 bases at J; junction bases unmatched: 2. Germline values: CDR1 SGHRS, CDR2 YFSETQ. The CDR3 runs to 14 residues. The CDR3 loop is CASSWGTGNYGYTF. CDR3 DNA: TGCGCCAGCAGCTGGGGGACAGGGAACTATGGCTACACCTTC.

This clonotype was counted once. The chain links TRBV4-2 to TRBJ2-1; no definite D call. V lost 0 bases, J lost 10 bases, and 10 bases lay in between. Per germline, CDR1 LGHNA and CDR2 YNFKEQ. The CDR3 runs 13 residues. CDR3 region: CASSQELGREQFF. For the CDR3, the DNA is TGTGCCAGCAGCCAAGAACTGGGTAGAGAGCAGTTCTTC.

The chain recombines TRBV25-1 with TRBJ2-1; 7 positions match TRBD2. V trimming: 5 bases; J trimming: 6 bases; junction bases outside the gene matches: 16. In germline, CDR1 is MGHDK, CDR2 SYGVNS. This CDR3 is built from 17 residues. The DNA of the CDR3 is TGTGCCAGCAGTCTTTACTCCGGCGGGAGAAGGGGCAATGAGCAGTTCTTC. Its translation is CASSLYSGGRRGNEQFF.

This clonotype occurred many times. The chain links TRBV29-1 to TRBJ1-2; D is perhaps TRBD1 (5 bases). Germline CDR1 reads SQVTM; CDR2 reads ANQGSEA. V was pared by 3 bases and J by 8 bases, with 19 bases between. This CDR3 contains 14 residues. The CDR3 coding sequence is TGCAGCGTTGACCATGGGCTGGGAAGGGGAGGCTACACCTTC. Amino acids: CSVDHGLGRGGYTF.

As regards this clonotype: With a much larger clone just one base away, this may be a read error. V gene TRBV10-3 combines with J gene TRBJ2-7; TRBD2 aligns across 9 bases. With 5 bases clipped from V and 7 bases from J, the junction kept 12 bases outside the gene matches. The CDR3 runs to 15 residues. In germline, CDR1 is ENHRY, CDR2 SYGVKD. In nucleotides, the CDR3 is TGTGCCATCAGTCTTCGGCTAGCGGGAAACAATGAGCAGTACTTC. It codes for CAISLRLAGNNEQYF.

In this sample, this clonotype turned up a few times. The junction differs from germline at one of its ends, possibly a read error. The CDR3 DNA reads as TGCGCCGGCAGCCCGAGAGGAGTCTCCTACAATGAGCAGTTCTTC. It codes for CAGSPRGVSYNEQFF. This chain connects TRBV5-1 to TRBJ2-1; the D is unclear. CDR1 and CDR2 from the germline V gene are SGHRS and YFSETQ. The CDR3 length is 15 residues.

This clonotype was observed at least ten times. CDR3 residues: CASSATWTSGSYEQYF. CDR3 sequence (DNA): TGCGCCAGCAGCGCAACCTGGACTAGCGGCTCCTACGAGCAGTACTTC. This rearrangement joins TRBV5-1 to TRBJ2-7; TRBD2 aligns across 10 bases. The CDR3 consists of 16 residues. V dropped 4 bases and J dropped 0; count of bases not matched to a gene: 7. CDR1 is SGHRS and CDR2 is YFSETQ in the germline V gene. Looking up the rest from reference TRBV5-1 and TRBJ2-7 gives the full variable domain: KAGVTQTPRYLIKTRGQQVTLSCSPISGHRSVSWYQQTPGQGLQFLFEYFSETQRNKGNFPGRFSGRQFSNSRSEMNVSTLELGDSALYLCASSATWTSGSYEQYFGPGTRLTVT.